The 22 T cell receptor beta chains given below trace back to one sample, sequenced in a study of cytomegalovirus exposure and HLA in healthy donors. This PCR relied on a set of 60 Vbeta primers and 13 Jbeta primers. Clones were read by immunoSEQ multiplex PCR, and TCRdb kept only the in-frame ones, dropping some. The data contain roughly 120,000 clones, around four fifths of them singletons. Sequenced material: PBMCs. The origin of the receptors is a man between 40 and 49 years old in good health and CMV-seronegative.

The J gene is TRBJ2-5, the V gene TRBV4-2; 8 bases map to TRBD2. The J call may be wrong; the DNA end is better matched by TRBJ2-7. The CDR3 covers 13 residues. The germline gives CDR1 LGHNA, CDR2 YNFKEQ. Here the CDR3 reads CASSQSGSYEQYF. CDR3 in DNA: TGTGCCAGCAGCCAGAGCGGGAGCTACGAGCAGTACTTC.

This clone was observed once. This chain connects TRBV7-8 to TRBJ1-1; TRBD1 matches 7 bases. The CDR3 consists of 14 residues. V lost 5 bases to trimming and J lost 5 bases; unmatched junction nucleotides: 8. CDR1 is SGHVS and CDR2 is FQNEAQ in the germline V gene. DNA for the CDR3: TGTGCCAGCAGCCTTTACTCACAGGGGACTGAAGCTTTCTTT. Amino acids: CASSLYSQGTEAFF.

The genes are TRBV7-2 and TRBJ1-1; D is undetermined. The germline V and J ends were trimmed by 2 bases and 0 bases, with 13 bases remaining between them. The V gene's germline CDR1 is SGHTA and CDR2 FQGNSA. The CDR3 consists of 16 residues. The CDR3 nucleotides are TGTGCCAGCAGCTTAAACTCCCTTGTGGTGAACACTGAAGCTTTCTTT. This gives the protein CASSLNSLVVNTEAFF. Drawing the rest from reference TRBV7-2 and TRBJ1-1, the complete variable domain is GAGVSQSPSNKVTEKGKDVELRCDPISGHTALYWYRQSLGQGLEFLIYFQGNSAPDKSGLPSDRFSAERTGGSVSTLTIQRTQQEDSAVYLCASSLNSLVVNTEAFFGQGTRLTVV.

The chain recombines TRBV27 with TRBJ2-7, with 8 bases matching TRBD1. Trimming removed 5 bases from V and 6 bases from J; junction bases left unmatched: 9. This CDR3 is built from 14 residues. The germline V gene has CDR1 MNHEY and CDR2 SMNVEV (reference sequence). In DNA form, the CDR3 reads TGTGCCAGCAGTCCCCGGTCAGGGGGCTTCGAGCAGTACTTC. This sequence encodes CASSPRSGGFEQYF.

This clone occurred once. The J gene is TRBJ1-2, the V gene TRBV6-5, with D unclear. This CDR3 has 15 residues. The V end lost 6 bases, the J end lost 0 bases, and 14 bases lay between the germline ends. Germline assignment: CDR1 MNHEY and CDR2 SVGAGI. CDR3 DNA sequence: TGTGCCAGCAGACCCCGTGGAGGGCCTAACTATGGCTACACCTTC. It specifies CASRPRGGPNYGYTF.

This clone appeared a single time. The chain employs TRBV6-5 and TRBJ1-5; no firm D call. The CDR3 covers 12 residues. Germline CDR1 is MNHEY and CDR2 is SVGAGI. V was pared by 4 bases and J by 9 bases, with 10 bases between. CDR3: CASSFFGGPQHF. CDR3 sequence (DNA): TGTGCCAGCAGTTTCTTCGGAGGGCCCCAGCATTTT.

The CDR3 protein is CASGFQTGGAFF. As DNA, the CDR3 is TGTGCCAGCGGATTCCAAACAGGGGGAGCTTTCTTT. The rearrangement links TRBV7-9 to TRBJ1-1; 8 bases map to TRBD1. In germline, CDR1 is SEHNR, CDR2 FQNEAQ (reference sequence). Unmatched junction bases numbered 9, after V lost 8 bases and J lost 10 bases. CDR3 length equals 12 residues.

This clone was seen a few times. V gene TRBV4-3 combines with J gene TRBJ2-7; 9 bases are shared with TRBD1. Germline V CDR1 and CDR2: LGHNA, YSLEER. The length of the CDR3 is 16 residues. V was pared by 0 bases and J by 2 bases, with 5 bases of the junction left unmatched. DNA of the CDR3: TGCGCCAGCAGCCAAGATCCGGGGGACAGGGCCTACGAGCAGTACTTC. This sequence encodes CASSQDPGDRAYEQYF.

The chain carries TRBV28 and TRBJ2-7, with 8 bases aligning to TRBD2. The CDR3 contains 17 residues. The J segment lost 2 bases and the V segment lost 5 bases, leaving 14 bases of the junction unmatched. Germline loops: CDR1 MDHEN, CDR2 SYDVKM. CDR3: CASSPGGAGVIAYEQYF. The CDR3 DNA follows: TGTGCCAGCAGTCCCGGGGGGGCGGGAGTAATCGCCTACGAGCAGTACTTC.

V is TRBV11-2 and J is TRBJ1-2, with 8 bases lining up with TRBD1. The V gene end was trimmed by 5 bases and the J gene end by 5 bases; junction bases not matched to a gene: 4. The CDR3 totals 13 residues. The V gene's germline CDR1 is SGHAT and CDR2 FQNNGV. CDR3: CASSPDREYGYTF. The CDR3 bases are TGTGCCAGCAGCCCGGACAGGGAATATGGCTACACCTTC.

This clone appeared a few times. V and J are TRBV7-2 and TRBJ2-1; 9 positions match TRBD1. From germline, CDR1 is SGHTA and CDR2 FQGNSA. J lost 4 bases, V lost 4 bases, and 5 bases had no gene match. This CDR3 region has 15 residues. The CDR3 here is CASSSYGTGYNEQFF. CDR3 DNA: TGTGCCAGCAGCTCCTACGGGACAGGGTACAATGAGCAGTTCTTC.

The V and J genes are TRBV6-1 and TRBJ1-5, with 7 positions matching TRBD1. V was clipped by 1 base and J by 0 bases; unmatched bases: 9. This CDR3 is 18 amino acids long. Germline V CDR1 and CDR2: MNHNS, SASEGT. CDR3 protein: CASSEVGGGAFSNQPQHF. CDR3 bases: TGTGCCAGCAGTGAAGTTGGAGGGGGCGCCTTTAGCAATCAGCCCCAGCATTTT.

The chain combines TRBV9 with TRBJ1-2; D may be TRBD1 (6 bases). V dropped 4 bases and J dropped 5 bases, with 15 bases sitting between them. The CDR3 is 14 amino acids. Germline loops: CDR1 SGDLS, CDR2 YYNGEE. CDR3 DNA sequence: TGTGCCAGCAGCACCTCACCCCAGGGGTATGGCTACACCTTC. This encodes CASSTSPQGYGYTF.

The chain couples TRBV6-5 to TRBJ2-1; TRBD1 is a possible D gene (6 bases). The CDR3 has 14 residues. CDR1 and CDR2 (germline): MNHEY, SVGAGI. The ends were cut back, 4 bases at V and 6 bases at J, with 13 bases in the middle. CDR3 coding DNA: TGTGCCAGCAGTTTACTCCTCAGGGGCAATGAGCAGTTCTTC. Its protein product is CASSLLLRGNEQFF.

V gene TRBV7-2 combines with J gene TRBJ1-2; D ambiguous. V was clipped by 5 bases and J by 7 bases, with 17 bases between them. The CDR3 consists of 14 residues. Germline V gives CDR1 SGHTA, CDR2 FQGNSA. Written as DNA, the CDR3 is TGTGCCAGCAGCCCAATCCCGGGTACCAGTGGCTACACCTTC. It encodes CASSPIPGTSGYTF.

The CDR3 DNA follows: TGTGCTAGTGGTTTGGTACAATACAGTGCTAACTATGGCTACACCTTC. Its protein product is CASGLVQYSANYGYTF. This chain connects TRBV12-5 to TRBJ1-2; the D is unclear. The CDR3 length is 16 residues. V lost 0 bases and J lost 0, with 11 bases in between. Germline CDR1 LGHNT, CDR2 FRNRAP.

This chain connects TRBV5-6 to TRBJ2-7; TRBD1 is a possible D gene (6 bases). Germline lookup yields CDR1 SGHDT and CDR2 YYEEEE. Trimming shortened V by 3 bases and J by 2 bases, and 12 bases separated the two germline ends. The CDR3 is 14 residues long. This chain's CDR3 is CASSSQGAPYEQYF. CDR3 DNA: TGTGCCAGCAGCTCACAGGGAGCCCCCTACGAGCAGTACTTC.

The chain carries TRBV6-6 and TRBJ1-2; 8 nucleotides align to TRBD1. CDR3 length: 14 residues. CDR1 is MNHNY and CDR2 is SVGAGI in the germline V gene (reference sequence). The V segment lost 10 bases and the J segment 7 bases; nucleotides outside the gene matches: 14. Here the CDR3 DNA reads TGTGCCACCGGGTCCGGACAGGGCGAGGGTGGCTACACCTTC. It specifies CATGSGQGEGGYTF.

This clone was seen only a few times. The V and J genes are TRBV27 and TRBJ2-7; 9 nucleotides line up with TRBD1. Germline V gene sequence: CDR1 MNHEY, CDR2 SMNVEV (reference sequence). V shed 3 bases, J shed 6 bases, and the junction held 6 bases outside the gene matches. This CDR3 is built from 14 residues. The CDR3 is CASSFFTGGAEQYF. CDR3 in DNA: TGTGCCAGCAGTTTCTTCACAGGGGGCGCCGAGCAGTACTTC.

The DNA of the CDR3 is TGTGCTAGTGGTTTGTCTACAGGGCAGAACACTGAAGCTTTCTTT. This codes for CASGLSTGQNTEAFF. J is TRBJ1-1 and V is TRBV12-5, with a weak D call TRBD1 (6 bases). V was trimmed by 2 bases and J by 1 base, leaving 11 bases between them. The CDR3 length is 15 residues. Germline CDR1 reads LGHNT; CDR2 reads FRNRAP.

The chain links TRBV10-1 to TRBJ2-1, with TRBD2 identical over 10 bases. The CDR3 is 15 amino acids. From germline, CDR1 is WNHNN and CDR2 SYGVQD (reference sequence). V was pared by 0 bases and J by 8 bases, with 4 bases of the junction left unmatched. As DNA, the CDR3 is TGCGCCAGCAGTGAGTCGGCTAGCGGGGGCGATGAGCAGTTCTTC. This gives the protein CASSESASGGDEQFF.

The V and J genes are TRBV11-2 and TRBJ2-7, with D perhaps TRBD1 (5 bases). This CDR3 has 15 amino acids. Germline V lookup: CDR1 SGHAT, CDR2 FQNNGV. Between the trimmed V and J ends, which lost 2 bases and 0 bases, there was a span of 11 bases. The CDR3 protein is CASSLWQGSSYEQYF. The CDR3 region has the DNA TGTGCCAGCAGCTTATGGCAGGGAAGCTCCTACGAGCAGTACTTC.